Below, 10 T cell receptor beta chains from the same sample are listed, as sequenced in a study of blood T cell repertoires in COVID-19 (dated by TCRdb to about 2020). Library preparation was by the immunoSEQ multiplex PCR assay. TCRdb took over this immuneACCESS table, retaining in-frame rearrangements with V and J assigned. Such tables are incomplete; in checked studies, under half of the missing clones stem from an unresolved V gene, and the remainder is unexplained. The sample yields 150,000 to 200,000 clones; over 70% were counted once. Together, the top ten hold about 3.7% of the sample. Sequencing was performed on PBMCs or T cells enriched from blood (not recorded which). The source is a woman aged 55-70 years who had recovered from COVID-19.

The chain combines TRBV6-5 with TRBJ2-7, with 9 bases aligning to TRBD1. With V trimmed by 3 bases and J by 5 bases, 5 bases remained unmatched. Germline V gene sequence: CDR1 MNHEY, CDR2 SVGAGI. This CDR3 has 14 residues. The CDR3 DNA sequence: TGTGCCAGCAGTTATACACAGGGGGCCAACGAGCAGTACTTC. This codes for CASSYTQGANEQYF.

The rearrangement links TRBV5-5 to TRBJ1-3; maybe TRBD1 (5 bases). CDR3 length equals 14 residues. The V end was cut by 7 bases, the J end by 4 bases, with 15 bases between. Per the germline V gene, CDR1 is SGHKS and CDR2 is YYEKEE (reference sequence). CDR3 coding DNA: TGTGCCAGCGGAAGTTCGGGGGTAGGAAACACCATATATTTT. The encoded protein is CASGSSGVGNTIYF.

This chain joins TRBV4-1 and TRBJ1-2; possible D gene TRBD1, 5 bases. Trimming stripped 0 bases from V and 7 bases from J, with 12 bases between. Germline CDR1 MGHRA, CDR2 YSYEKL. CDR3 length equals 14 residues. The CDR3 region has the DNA TGCGCCAGCAGCCAAGATGGGGGGTTACCTGGCTACACCTTC. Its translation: CASSQDGGLPGYTF.

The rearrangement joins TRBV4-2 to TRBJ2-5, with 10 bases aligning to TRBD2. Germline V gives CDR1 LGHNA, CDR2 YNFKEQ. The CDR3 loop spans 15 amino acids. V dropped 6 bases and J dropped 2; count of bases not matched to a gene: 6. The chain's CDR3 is CASRLAGSPQETQYF. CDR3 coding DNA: TGTGCCAGCAGACTAGCGGGGTCCCCTCAAGAGACCCAGTACTTC.

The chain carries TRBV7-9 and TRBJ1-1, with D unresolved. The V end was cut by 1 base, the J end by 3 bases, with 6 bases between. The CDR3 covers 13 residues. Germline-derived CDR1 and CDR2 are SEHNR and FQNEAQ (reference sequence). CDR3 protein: CASSLVRDTEAFF. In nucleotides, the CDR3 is TGTGCCAGCAGCTTAGTACGGGACACTGAAGCTTTCTTT.

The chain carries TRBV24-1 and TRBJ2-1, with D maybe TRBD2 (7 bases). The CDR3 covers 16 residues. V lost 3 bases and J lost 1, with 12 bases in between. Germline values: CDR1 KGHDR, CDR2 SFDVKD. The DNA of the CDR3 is TGTGCCACCAGTGATCGGGGGGCCGGGTCCTACAATGAGCAGTTCTTC. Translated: CATSDRGAGSYNEQFF.

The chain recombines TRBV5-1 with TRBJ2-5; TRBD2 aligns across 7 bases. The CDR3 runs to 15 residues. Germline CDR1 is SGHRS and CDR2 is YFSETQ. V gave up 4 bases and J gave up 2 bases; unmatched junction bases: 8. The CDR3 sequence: CASSPGGAGQETQYF. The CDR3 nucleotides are TGCGCCAGCAGCCCTGGTGGAGCGGGGCAAGAGACCCAGTACTTC.

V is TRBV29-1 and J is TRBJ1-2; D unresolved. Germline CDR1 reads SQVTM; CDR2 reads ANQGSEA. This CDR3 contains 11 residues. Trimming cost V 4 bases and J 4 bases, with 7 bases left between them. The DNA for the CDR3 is TGCAGCGTTGGGGCAAGCTATGGCTACACCTTC. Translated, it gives CSVGASYGYTF.

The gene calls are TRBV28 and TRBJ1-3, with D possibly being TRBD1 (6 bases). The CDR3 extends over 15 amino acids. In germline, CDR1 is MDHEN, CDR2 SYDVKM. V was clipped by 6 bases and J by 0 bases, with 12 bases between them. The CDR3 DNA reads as TGTGCCAGCAGGTTGGACAGCCACTCTGGAAACACCATATATTTT. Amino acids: CASRLDSHSGNTIYF.

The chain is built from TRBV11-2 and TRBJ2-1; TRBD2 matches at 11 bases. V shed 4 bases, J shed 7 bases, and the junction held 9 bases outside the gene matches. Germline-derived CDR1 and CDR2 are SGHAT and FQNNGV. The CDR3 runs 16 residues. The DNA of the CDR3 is TGTGCCAGCAGCTCCATAGCGGGGGGGCCTTGGAATGAGCAGTTCTTC. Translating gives CASSSIAGGPWNEQFF.